This is a list of T cell receptor beta chains from one sample in a study of beta chain features in type 1 diabetes. Data came from immunoSEQ multiplex PCR; TCRdb stores just in-frame clones and leaves some out. Found here are fewer than 900,000 clones, roughly 15% of them singletons; the top ten hold roughly 0.025%. Material: naive CD4+ T cells from blood. These receptors were collected from a woman in her late teens or twenties in good health. Each CDR3 is given with its conserved first and last residue. The order of the fields is D gene, clone size, V gene, J gene, CDR3 DNA, CDR3 protein. A D gene is named only where the DNA matches it firmly. Size is omitted from some rows. Given values are once, few, many or a class for expanded clones.

.,few,TRBV15,TRBJ2-3,TGTGCCACCAGCAGACTAGCATTGGGTGACACAGATACGCAGTATTTT,CATSRLALGDTDTQYF
.,few,TRBV7-9,TRBJ2-2,TGTGCCAGCAGCTTTTTGGGGGCGAACACCGGGGAGCTGTTTTTT,CASSFLGANTGELFF
.,.,TRBV9,TRBJ2-7,TGTGCCAGCAGCGTAGCTCCAGGGGTTGCCTACGAGCAGTACTTC,CASSVAPGVAYEQYF
.,.,TRBV19,TRBJ2-2,TGTGCCAGTAGTATAGCGTGGGCCTTGAACACCGGGGAGCTGTTTTTT,CASSIAWALNTGELFF
TRBD2,few,TRBV7-2,TRBJ2-2,TGTGCCAGCAGCCATGGACTAGCGGTCGTAACCGGGGAGCTGTTTTTT,CASSHGLAVVTGELFF
TRBD2,few,TRBV7-2,TRBJ2-7,TGTGCCAGCAGCCCGACTAGCGGGAACACCTACGAGCAGTACTTC,CASSPTSGNTYEQYF
.,.,TRBV21-1,TRBJ1-2,TGTGCCAGCAGTATATTACAGGGGCCTGTTGGCTACACCTTC,CASSILQGPVGYTF
TRBD2,few,TRBV23-1,TRBJ2-1,TGCGCCAGCAGTCAATCGCCTCGGACTAGCGGGGTTCCCTACAATGAGCAGTTCTTC,CASSQSPRTSGVPYNEQFF
TRBD2,few,TRBV5-1,TRBJ2-1,TGCGCCAGCAGCTGGGATCAAAGCGGGGGATACAATGAGCAGTTCTTC,CASSWDQSGGYNEQFF
.,.,TRBV7-9,TRBJ2-3,TGTGCCAGCAGCTTAGGGGATGGAAATACGCAGTATTTT,CASSLGDGNTQYF
.,few,TRBV28,TRBJ1-1,TGTGCCAGCACCCCCTTAAGCACTGAAGCTTTCTTT,CASTPLSTEAFF
.,.,TRBV4-2,TRBJ1-1,TGTGCCAGCAGCCAAGAACCTGGAGACGGGAGCGCTTTCTTT,CASSQEPGDGSAFF
.,.,TRBV7-9,TRBJ1-1,TGTGCCAGCAGCTTAAGTTCTGGTGAAGCTTTCTTT,CASSLSSGEAFF
TRBD2,.,TRBV18,TRBJ2-1,TGTGCCAGCTCACCAAGGAGACTAGCGGGAGAAACTAGTGAGCAGTTCTTC,CASSPRRLAGETSEQFF
TRBD2,.,TRBV6-1,TRBJ2-1,TGTGCCAGCAGTGACCGACTAGCGGGAGGGAGCTCCTACAATGAGCAGTTCTTC,CASSDRLAGGSSYNEQFF
TRBD1,few,TRBV7-6,TRBJ1-2,TGTGCCAGCAGCTCCCGGGACAGGGAATATGGCTACACCTTC,CASSSRDREYGYTF
TRBD2,few,TRBV10-3,TRBJ2-3,TGTGCCATCAGTAGAAATAGCGGGAGGGCCCCAGATACGCAGTATTTT,CAISRNSGRAPDTQYF
.,.,TRBV28,TRBJ2-2,TGTGCCAGCAGACCCCCCCAGGGGAAGCTGTTTTTT,CASRPPQGKLFF
.,few,TRBV6-5,TRBJ1-2,TGTGCCAGCATGAGGGTAGGCGGCGGCTACACCTTC,CASMRVGGGYTF
.,.,TRBV7-2,TRBJ2-3,TGTGCCAGCAGCTTGGCTAGCCCCGGCGCAGATACGCAGTATTTT,CASSLASPGADTQYF
TRBD1,few,TRBV7-9,TRBJ2-3,TGTGCCAGCAGCCGGGGTAGACAGGGTGGATCAGATACGCAGTATTTT,CASSRGRQGGSDTQYF
.,few,TRBV15,TRBJ2-7,TGTGCCACCAGCAGAGACCCGGAAACCTACTACGAGCAGTACTTC,CATSRDPETYYEQYF
TRBD2,.,TRBV7-6,TRBJ2-7,TGTGCCAGCAGCCCCCGCGGGCTAGCGGGTTATGCAGAGACCTACGAGCAGTACTTC,CASSPRGLAGYAETYEQYF
.,.,TRBV11-2,TRBJ2-7,TGTGCCAGCAAACAGACCACAGGCTCCTACGAGCAGTACTTC,CASKQTTGSYEQYF
.,.,TRBV27,TRBJ1-3,TGTGCCAGCAGCCGCCGCTCTGGAAACACCATATATTTT,CASSRRSGNTIYF
TRBD1,.,TRBV6-5,TRBJ1-5,TGTGCCAGCAGTTACCGTGGGACAGGGGATCAGCCCCAGCATTTT,CASSYRGTGDQPQHF
.,.,TRBV4-3,TRBJ2-7,TGCGCCAGCAGCCAAGGGACAGTGGCCTCCTACGAGCAGTACTTC,CASSQGTVASYEQYF
.,few,TRBV4-2,TRBJ1-1,TGTGCCAGCAGCCAAGATCCCGGACCGAACACTGAAGCTTTCTTT,CASSQDPGPNTEAFF
.,few,TRBV28,TRBJ2-5,TGTGCCAGCAGTTTCCAGGGTCGGGAGACCCAGTACTTC,CASSFQGRETQYF
TRBD1,.,TRBV19,TRBJ2-6,TGTGCCAGTAGTATAACAGGGGCCGGGGCCAACGTCCTGACTTTC,CASSITGAGANVLTF